This T cell receptor beta chain came from a study of T cells in Graves' hyperthyroidism and ophthalmopathy. Findings of the study overall: Using 13 V-J features, a model discriminated ophthalmopathy from stable hyperthyroidism.

In germline, CDR1 is SQVTM, CDR2 ANQGSEA. The CDR3 loop spans 13 amino acids. The ends were cut back, 3 bases at V and 5 bases at J, with 10 bases in the middle. Many counts were recorded for this clonotype. Its antigen is unknown. The TCR beta CDR3 regions underwent amplification using RNA transcripts as the source. First-round RT-PCR with HTBI primers amplified the TCR CDR3 region. TCRdb independently ran MiXCR on the multiplex PCR reads; one entry per CDR3 protein. Of some 560,000 distinct CDR3 sequences listed, around 14% are singletons. The sample comprised blood. The receptor comes from a woman in her thirties with Graves' hyperthyroidism. The genes are TRBV29-1 and TRBJ2-2; D is undetermined. CDR3 nucleotides: TGCAGCGTTGACCGCCAGGAGACCGGGGAGCTGTTTTTT. It encodes CSVDRQETGELFF.